In its sample, the clone carrying this TCR beta chain was seen once. The authors' processing: By means of reference gene primer amplification, nucleated cell counts were estimated. Here immunoSEQ multiplex PCR was the method, and the copy in TCRdb shows in-frame clones only, minus some. D and trimming come from the DNA, and the V and J calls and clone size come from that table. Seen here are roughly 700,000 clones, 80% to 90% observed once, and the top ten hold 0.2% to 0.3%. The data are from a study of blood T cell repertoires in COVID-19. Study background: Donors in the United States, Italy and Spain gave samples during acute or convalescent COVID-19. T cells, B-cell-depleted T cells, or PBMCs provided the cDNA or gDNA that served as material.

This CDR3 has 16 amino acids. Germline V CDR1 and CDR2: ENHRY, SYGVKD. The germline V and J ends were trimmed by 3 bases and 2 bases, with 16 bases remaining between them. This chain links TRBV10-3 with TRBJ1-2, with D perhaps matching TRBD1 (5 bases). The source of this sequence is a woman between 18 and 29 years old with acute or convalescent COVID-19. Sequenced input: peripheral blood. The CDR3 region is CAISDIKTALNYGYTF. The CDR3 bases are TGTGCCATCAGTGACATAAAGACAGCCTTAAACTATGGCTACACCTTC.